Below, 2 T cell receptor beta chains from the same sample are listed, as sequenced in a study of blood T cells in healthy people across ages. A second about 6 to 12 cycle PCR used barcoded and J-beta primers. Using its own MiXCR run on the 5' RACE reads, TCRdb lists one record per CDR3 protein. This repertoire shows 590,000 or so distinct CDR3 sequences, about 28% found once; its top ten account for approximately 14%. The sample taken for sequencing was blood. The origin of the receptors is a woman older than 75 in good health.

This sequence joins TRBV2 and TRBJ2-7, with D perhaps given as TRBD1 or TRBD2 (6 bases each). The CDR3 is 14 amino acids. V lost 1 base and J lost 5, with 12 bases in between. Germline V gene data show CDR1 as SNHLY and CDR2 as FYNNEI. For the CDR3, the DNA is TGTGCCAGCAGTGAAGTGGTCGGGGGCAACGAGCAGTACTTC. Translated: CASSEVVGGNEQYF. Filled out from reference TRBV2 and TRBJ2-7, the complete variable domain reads EPEVTQTPSHQVTQMGQEVILRCVPISNHLYFYWYRQILGQKVEFLVSFYNNEISEKSEIFDDQFSVERPDGSNFTLKIRSTKLEDSAMYFCASSEVVGGNEQYFGPGTRLTVT.

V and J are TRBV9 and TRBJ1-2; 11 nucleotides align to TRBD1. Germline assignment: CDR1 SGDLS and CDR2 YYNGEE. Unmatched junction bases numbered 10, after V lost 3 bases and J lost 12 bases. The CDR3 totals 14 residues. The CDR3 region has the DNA TGTGCCAGCAGCGCGAACGGACAGGGGGCTGCCGACACCTTC. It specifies CASSANGQGAADTF.